This TCR beta chain was identified in a study of blood T cell repertoires in COVID-19 (TCRdb year 2020). Background for the entire study: Collaborator samples came from the United States, Italy and Spain and covered acute and convalescent phases of COVID-19. The dataset comprised deeply sampled blood TCRbeta repertoires from subjects exposed to, actively infected with, or recovered from COVID-19. The samples were drawn from two sources: the first 160 participants of the ongoing ImmuneRACE study, and 950 to 1,500 subjects contributed by 6 global collaborators. The prospective study material was composed of cDNA or gDNA derived from T cells, B-cell-depleted T cells, or PBMCs. A freely available public database, intended as a resource for researchers studying the immune response to SARS-CoV-2, is where the repertoires were released. Where HLA class I and class II types were available, the types were taken from metadata supplied by the sample provider, not from assay-based typing. Nearly every sample came with metadata listing a de-identified subject ID, COVID-19 status, age in years and sex.

The CDR3 starts with the cysteine, ends with the phenylalanine, and has 14 residues. Just the 42-base CDR3 DNA is kept, in frame starting at base 1. The CDR1 and CDR2 encoded by the germline V gene are MNHEY and SVGEGT. Germline trimming amounts to 4 bases on V and 8 bases on J, with 9 as the count of junction bases outside the gene matches. Participants in the prospective study were enrolled through a virtual design, were aged about 18 to 89 years, and lived in roughly 26 United States geographic areas. In the prospective study, participants were assigned to cohorts based on the clinical history participants reported in a screening survey and a study questionnaire. ImmuneRACE Cohort 3 recovered participants were defined by two consecutive negative NP/OP PCR tests, healthcare professional clearance, or symptom resolution. Mobile phlebotomists in the prospective study collected whole blood, serum and a nasopharyngeal or oropharyngeal swab from every participant. Additional blood draws and questionnaires over an approximately two-month period could optionally be provided by prospective study participants. Before DNA extraction, prospective study blood samples were shipped either frozen or at room temperature.

On the study overall, not on this receptor specifically: The quantity of clinical and demographic metadata differed by source and by participant and was supplied without curation.

TCRbeta CDR3 regions were amplified from genomic DNA by means of the immunoSEQ Assay, a bias-controlled multiplex PCR. The original methods were these. Nucleated cell counts per sample were estimated from amplification of reference gene primers within the assay. To quantify the absolute abundance of each unique TCRbeta CDR3 rearrangement, sequence reads were collapsed and filtered. For each sample, productive Simpson clonality was calculated by taking the square root of Simpson's diversity index across productive rearrangements. TCRdb took over this immuneACCESS table, retaining in-frame rearrangements with V and J assigned. Such tables are incomplete; in checked studies, under half of the missing clones stem from an unresolved V gene, and the remainder is unexplained. V and J calls and clone size follow that table, whereas D and trimming were derived from the DNA. Within this sample are approximately 400,000 clones, with more than 75% of them counted one time only. Of the sample, 0.9% to 1.5% falls within the top ten clones.

About this clone: Its antigen remains undetermined. No base quality information exists; no much larger clone differs at one position.

The sequenced sample consisted of PBMCs or T cells enriched from blood (not recorded which). This sequence originates from a young woman who had recovered from COVID-19. This chain is built from TRBV6-2 or TRBV6-3 and TRBJ2-3; the junction holds 7 bases that match TRBD2. The nucleotide sequence is TGTGCCAGCAGTTTAGCGGGTGCCACAAGTACGCAGTATTTT. Translation gives CASSLAGATSTQYF.